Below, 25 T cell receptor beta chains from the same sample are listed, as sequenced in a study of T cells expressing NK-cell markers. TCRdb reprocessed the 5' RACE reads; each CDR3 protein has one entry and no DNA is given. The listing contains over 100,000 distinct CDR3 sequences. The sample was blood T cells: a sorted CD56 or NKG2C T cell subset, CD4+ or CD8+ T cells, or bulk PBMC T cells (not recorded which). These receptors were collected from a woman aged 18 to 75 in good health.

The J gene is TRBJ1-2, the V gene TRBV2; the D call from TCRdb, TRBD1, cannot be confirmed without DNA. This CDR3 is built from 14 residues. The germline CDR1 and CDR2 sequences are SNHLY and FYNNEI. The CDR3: CASSEKFSGDGYTF.

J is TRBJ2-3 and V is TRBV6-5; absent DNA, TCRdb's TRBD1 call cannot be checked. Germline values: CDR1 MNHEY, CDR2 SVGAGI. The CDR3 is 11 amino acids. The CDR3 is CASTQSGGQYF.

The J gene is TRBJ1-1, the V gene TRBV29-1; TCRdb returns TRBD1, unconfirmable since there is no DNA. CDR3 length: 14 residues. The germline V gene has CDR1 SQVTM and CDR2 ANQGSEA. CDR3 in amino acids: CSAPWTGEKAEAFF. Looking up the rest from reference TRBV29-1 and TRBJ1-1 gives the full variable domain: SAVISQKPSRDICQRGTSLTIQCQVDSQVTMMFWYRQQPGQSLTLIATANQGSEATYESGFVIDKFPISRPNLTFSTLTVSNMSPEDSSIYLCSAPWTGEKAEAFFGQGTRLTVV.

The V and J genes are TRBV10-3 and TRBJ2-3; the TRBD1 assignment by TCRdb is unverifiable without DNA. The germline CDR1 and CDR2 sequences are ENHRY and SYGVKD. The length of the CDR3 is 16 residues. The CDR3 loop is CAISEFPGKSTDTQYF.

CDR3 sequence reads: CASSPKGPGQGNYGYTF. V is TRBV7-2 and J is TRBJ1-2; the D call from TCRdb, TRBD1, cannot be confirmed without DNA. The CDR3 length is 17 residues. The germline gives CDR1 SGHTA, CDR2 FQGNSA.

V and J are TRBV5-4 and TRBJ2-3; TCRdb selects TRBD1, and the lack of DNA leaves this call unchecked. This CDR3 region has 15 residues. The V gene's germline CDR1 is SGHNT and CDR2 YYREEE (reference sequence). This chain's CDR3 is CASSPGQASTDTQYF.

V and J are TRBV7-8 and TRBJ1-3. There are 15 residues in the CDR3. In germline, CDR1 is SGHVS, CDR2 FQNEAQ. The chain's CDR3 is CASSLGHISGNTIYF.

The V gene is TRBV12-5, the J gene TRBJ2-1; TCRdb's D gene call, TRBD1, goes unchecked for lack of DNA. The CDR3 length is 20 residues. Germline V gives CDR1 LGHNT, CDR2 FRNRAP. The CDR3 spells CASGLVGPLGAGQTYNEQFF.

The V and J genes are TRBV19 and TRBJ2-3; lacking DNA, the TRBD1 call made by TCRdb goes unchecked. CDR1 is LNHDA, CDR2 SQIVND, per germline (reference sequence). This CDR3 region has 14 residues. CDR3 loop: CASSIGTGGDTQYF.

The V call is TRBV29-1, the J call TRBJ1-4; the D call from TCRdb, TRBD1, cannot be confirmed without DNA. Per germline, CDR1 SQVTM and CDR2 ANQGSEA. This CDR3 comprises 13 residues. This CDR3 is CSARRGEDEKLFF.

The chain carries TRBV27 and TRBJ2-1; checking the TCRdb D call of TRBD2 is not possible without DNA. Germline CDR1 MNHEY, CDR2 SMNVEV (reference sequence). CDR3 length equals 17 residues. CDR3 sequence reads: CASSFFFPRTSGNEQFF.

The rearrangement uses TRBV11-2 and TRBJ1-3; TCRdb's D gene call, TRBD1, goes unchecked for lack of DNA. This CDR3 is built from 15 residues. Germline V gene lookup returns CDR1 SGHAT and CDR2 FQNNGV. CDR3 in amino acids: CASSLLGGSGNTIYF.

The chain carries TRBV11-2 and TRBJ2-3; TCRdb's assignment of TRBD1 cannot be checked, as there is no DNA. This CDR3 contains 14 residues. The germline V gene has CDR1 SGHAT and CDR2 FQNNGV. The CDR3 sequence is CASSLSGGTDTQYF.

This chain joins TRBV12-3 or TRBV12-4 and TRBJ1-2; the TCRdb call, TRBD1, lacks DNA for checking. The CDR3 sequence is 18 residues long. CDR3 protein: CASSLILNADARNYGYTF.

CDR3 protein: CASSQEGTSGTYEQYF. J is TRBJ2-7 and V is TRBV4-3; TCRdb's D gene call, TRBD2, goes unchecked for lack of DNA. The CDR3 length is 16 residues. In germline, CDR1 is LGHNA, CDR2 YSLEER.

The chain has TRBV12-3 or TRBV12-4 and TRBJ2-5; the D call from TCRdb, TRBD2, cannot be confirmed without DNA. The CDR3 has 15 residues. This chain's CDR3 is CASRSSRDSQETQYF.

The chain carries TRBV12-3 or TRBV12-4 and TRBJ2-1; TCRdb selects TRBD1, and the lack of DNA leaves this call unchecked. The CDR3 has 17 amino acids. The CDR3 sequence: CASSLTAGGSAYNEQFF.

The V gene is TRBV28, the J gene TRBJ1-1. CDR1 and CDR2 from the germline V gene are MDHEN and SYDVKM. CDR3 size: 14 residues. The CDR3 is CASKSDGLNTEAFF.

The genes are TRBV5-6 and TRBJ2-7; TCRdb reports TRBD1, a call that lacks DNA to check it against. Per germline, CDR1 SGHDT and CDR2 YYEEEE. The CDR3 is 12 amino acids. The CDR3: CASSTSGGEQYF. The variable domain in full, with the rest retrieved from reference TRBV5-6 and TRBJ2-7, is DAGVTQSPTHLIKTRGQQVTLRCSPKSGHDTVSWYQQALGQGPQFIFQYYEEEERQRGNFPDRFSGHQFPNYSSELNVNALLLGDSALYLCASSTSGGEQYFGPGTRLTVT.

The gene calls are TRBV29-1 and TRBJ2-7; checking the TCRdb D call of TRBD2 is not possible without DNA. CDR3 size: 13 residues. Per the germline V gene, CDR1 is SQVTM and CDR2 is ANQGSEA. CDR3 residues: CSAVLAGGYEQYF.

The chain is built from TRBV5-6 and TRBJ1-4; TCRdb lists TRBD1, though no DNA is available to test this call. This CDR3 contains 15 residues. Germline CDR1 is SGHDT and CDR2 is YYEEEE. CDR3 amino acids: CASSWEGGVDEKLFF.

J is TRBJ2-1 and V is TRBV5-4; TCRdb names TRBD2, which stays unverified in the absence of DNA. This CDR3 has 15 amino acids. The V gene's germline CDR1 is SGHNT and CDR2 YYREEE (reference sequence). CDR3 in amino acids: CASSSTSGSYNEQFF.

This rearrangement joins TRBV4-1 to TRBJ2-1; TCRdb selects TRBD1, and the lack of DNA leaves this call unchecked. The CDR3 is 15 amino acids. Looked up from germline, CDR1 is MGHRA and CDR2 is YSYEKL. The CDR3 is CASRQEDSLYNEQFF.

The CDR3 sequence is CASSEPQQVTGELFF. The gene calls are TRBV2 and TRBJ2-2. The CDR3 spans 15 residues. Germline-derived CDR1 and CDR2 are SNHLY and FYNNEI. The full variable domain, rest sourced from reference TRBV2 and TRBJ2-2, is EPEVTQTPSHQVTQMGQEVILRCVPISNHLYFYWYRQILGQKVEFLVSFYNNEISEKSEIFDDQFSVERPDGSNFTLKIRSTKLEDSAMYFCASSEPQQVTGELFFGEGSRLTVL.

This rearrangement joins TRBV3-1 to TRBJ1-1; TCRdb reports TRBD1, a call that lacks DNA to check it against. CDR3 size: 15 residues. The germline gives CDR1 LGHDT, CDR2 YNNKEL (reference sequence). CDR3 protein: CASSPLTGADTEAFF.